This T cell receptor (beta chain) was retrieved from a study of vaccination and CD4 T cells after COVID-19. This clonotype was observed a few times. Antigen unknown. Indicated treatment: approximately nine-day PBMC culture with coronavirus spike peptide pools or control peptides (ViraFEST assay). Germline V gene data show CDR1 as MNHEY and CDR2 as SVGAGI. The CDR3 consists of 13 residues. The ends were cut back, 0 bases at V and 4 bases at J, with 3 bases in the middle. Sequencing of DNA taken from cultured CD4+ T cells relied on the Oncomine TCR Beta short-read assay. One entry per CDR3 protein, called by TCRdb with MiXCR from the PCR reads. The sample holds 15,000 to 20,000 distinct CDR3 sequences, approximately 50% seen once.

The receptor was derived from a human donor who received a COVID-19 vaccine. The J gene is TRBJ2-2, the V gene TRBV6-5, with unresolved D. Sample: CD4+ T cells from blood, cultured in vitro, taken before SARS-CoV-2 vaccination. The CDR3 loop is CASSYSGTGELFF. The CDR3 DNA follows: TGTGCCAGCAGTTACTCGGGCACCGGGGAGCTGTTTTTT.